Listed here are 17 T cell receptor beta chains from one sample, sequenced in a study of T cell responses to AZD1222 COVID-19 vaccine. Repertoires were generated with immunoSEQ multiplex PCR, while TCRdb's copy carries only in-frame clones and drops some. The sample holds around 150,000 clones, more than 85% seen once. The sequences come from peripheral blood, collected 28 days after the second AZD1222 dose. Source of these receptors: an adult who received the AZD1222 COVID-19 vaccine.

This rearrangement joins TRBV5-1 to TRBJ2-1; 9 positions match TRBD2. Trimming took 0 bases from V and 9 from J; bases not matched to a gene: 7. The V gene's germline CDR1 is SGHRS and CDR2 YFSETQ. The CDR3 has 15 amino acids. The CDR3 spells CASSLAGGRAVEQFF. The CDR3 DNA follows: TGCGCCAGCAGCTTGGCTGGCGGGAGGGCGGTTGAGCAGTTCTTC. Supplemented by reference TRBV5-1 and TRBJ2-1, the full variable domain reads KAGVTQTPRYLIKTRGQQVTLSCSPISGHRSVSWYQQTPGQGLQFLFEYFSETQRNKGNFPGRFSGRQFSNSRSEMNVSTLELGDSALYLCASSLAGGRAVEQFFGPGTRLTVL.

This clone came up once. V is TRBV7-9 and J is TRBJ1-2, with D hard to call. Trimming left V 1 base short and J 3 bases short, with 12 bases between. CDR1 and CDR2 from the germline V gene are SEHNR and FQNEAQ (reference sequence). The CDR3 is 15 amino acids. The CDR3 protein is CASSLGAGAYYGYTF. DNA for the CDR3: TGTGCCAGCAGCTTAGGGGCAGGAGCCTACTATGGCTACACCTTC. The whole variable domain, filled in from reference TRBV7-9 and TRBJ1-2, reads DTGVSQNPRHKITKRGQNVTFRCDPISEHNRLYWYRQTLGQGPEFLTYFQNEAQLEKSRLLSDRFSAERPKGSFSTLEIQRTEQGDSAMYLCASSLGAGAYYGYTFGSGTRLTVV.

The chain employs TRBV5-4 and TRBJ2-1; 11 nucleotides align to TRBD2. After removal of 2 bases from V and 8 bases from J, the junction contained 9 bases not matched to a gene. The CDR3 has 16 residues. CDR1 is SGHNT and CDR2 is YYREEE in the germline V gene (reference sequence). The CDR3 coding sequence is TGTGCCAGCAGCTTAACTAGCGGGAGCCAAGGACATGAGCAGTTCTTC. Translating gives CASSLTSGSQGHEQFF.

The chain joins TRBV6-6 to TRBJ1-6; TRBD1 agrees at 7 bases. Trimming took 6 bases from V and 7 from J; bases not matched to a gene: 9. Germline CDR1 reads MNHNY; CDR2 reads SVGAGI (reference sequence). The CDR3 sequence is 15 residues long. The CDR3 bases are TGTGCCAGCAGGCTCCGACAGGGAGTGAATTCACCCCTCCACTTT. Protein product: CASRLRQGVNSPLHF.

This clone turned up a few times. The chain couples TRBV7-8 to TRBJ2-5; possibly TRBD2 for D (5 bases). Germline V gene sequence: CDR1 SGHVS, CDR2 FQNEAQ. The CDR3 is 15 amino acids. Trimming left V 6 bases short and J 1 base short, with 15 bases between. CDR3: CASRDVFSAQETQYF. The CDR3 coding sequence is TGTGCCAGCAGAGATGTTTTTAGCGCCCAAGAGACCCAGTACTTC.

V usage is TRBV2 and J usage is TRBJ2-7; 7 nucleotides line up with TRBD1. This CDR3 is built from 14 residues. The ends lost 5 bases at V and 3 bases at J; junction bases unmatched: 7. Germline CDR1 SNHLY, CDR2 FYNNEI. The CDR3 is CASSMSTGFYEQYF. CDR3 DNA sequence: TGTGCCAGCAGTATGTCGACAGGGTTCTACGAGCAGTACTTC. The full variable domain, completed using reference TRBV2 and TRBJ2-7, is EPEVTQTPSHQVTQMGQEVILRCVPISNHLYFYWYRQILGQKVEFLVSFYNNEISEKSEIFDDQFSVERPDGSNFTLKIRSTKLEDSAMYFCASSMSTGFYEQYFGPGTRLTVT.

In nucleotides, the CDR3 is TGCGCCAGCAGCCCTGGGTTAGGTGATAGCAATCAGCCCCAGCATTTT. Translation: CASSPGLGDSNQPQHF. The V gene is TRBV5-1, the J gene TRBJ1-5; D call uncertain. The CDR3 contains 16 residues. CDR1 is SGHRS and CDR2 is YFSETQ in the germline V gene. Trimming shortened V by 4 bases and J by 0 bases, and 14 bases separated the two germline ends.

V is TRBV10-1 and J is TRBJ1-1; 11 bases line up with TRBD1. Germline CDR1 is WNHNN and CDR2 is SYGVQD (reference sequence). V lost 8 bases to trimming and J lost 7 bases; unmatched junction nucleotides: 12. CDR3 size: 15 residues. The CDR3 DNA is TGCGCCAGCTCGCCGGGACAGGGGGTCTGGGGTGAAGCTTTCTTT. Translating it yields CASSPGQGVWGEAFF.

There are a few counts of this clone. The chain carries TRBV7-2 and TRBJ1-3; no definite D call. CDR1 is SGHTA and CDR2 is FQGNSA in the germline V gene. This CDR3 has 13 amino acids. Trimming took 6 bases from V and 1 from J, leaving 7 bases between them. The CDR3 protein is CASRSGSGNTIYF. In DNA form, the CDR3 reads TGTGCCAGCAGGAGTGGGTCTGGAAACACCATATATTTT.

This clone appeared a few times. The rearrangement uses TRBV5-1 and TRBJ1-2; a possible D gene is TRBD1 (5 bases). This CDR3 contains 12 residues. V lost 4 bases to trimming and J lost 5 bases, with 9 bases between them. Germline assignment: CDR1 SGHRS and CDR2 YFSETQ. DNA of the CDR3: TGCGCCAGCAGCAGGGCAGGGTATGGCTACACCTTC. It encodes CASSRAGYGYTF.

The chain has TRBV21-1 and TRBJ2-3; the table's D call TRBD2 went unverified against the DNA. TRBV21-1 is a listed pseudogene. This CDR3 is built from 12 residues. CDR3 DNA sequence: TGTGCCAGCACCACGAGGTCAGATACGCAGTATTTT. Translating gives CASTTRSDTQYF.

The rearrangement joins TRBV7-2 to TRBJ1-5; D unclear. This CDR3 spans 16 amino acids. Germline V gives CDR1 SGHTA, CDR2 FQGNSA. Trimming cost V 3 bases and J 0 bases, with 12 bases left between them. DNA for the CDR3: TGTGCCAGCAGCTTTGGTAACAGCCATAGCAATCAGCCCCAGCATTTT. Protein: CASSFGNSHSNQPQHF.

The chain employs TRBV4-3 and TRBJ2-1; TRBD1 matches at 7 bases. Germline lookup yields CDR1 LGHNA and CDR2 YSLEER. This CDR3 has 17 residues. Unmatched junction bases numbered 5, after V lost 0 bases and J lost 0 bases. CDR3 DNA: TGCGCCAGCAGCCAAGAGGTGACAGGGAGCTCCTACAATGAGCAGTTCTTC. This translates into CASSQEVTGSSYNEQFF.

CDR3 residues: CASSRDSYNEQFF. The DNA of the CDR3 is TGTGCCAGCAGTCGGGACAGCTACAATGAGCAGTTCTTC. The chain links TRBV6-6 to TRBJ2-1, with 7 nucleotides matching TRBD1. V lost 5 bases, J lost 3 bases, and 1 base stayed unmatched. CDR3 size: 13 residues. The V gene's germline CDR1 is MNHNY and CDR2 SVGAGI (reference sequence).

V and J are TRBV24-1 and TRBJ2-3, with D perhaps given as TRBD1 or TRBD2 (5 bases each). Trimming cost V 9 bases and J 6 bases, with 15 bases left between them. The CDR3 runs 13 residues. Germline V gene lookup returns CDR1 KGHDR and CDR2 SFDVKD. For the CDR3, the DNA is TGTGCCACCCGGATTGGGGGTAGTGATACGCAGTATTTT. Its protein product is CATRIGGSDTQYF.

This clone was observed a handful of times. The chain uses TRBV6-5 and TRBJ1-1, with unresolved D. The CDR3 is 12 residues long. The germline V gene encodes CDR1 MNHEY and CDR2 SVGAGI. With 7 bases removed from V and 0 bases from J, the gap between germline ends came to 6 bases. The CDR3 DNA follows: TGTGCCAGCATCCGGGTGAACACTGAAGCTTTCTTT. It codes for CASIRVNTEAFF.

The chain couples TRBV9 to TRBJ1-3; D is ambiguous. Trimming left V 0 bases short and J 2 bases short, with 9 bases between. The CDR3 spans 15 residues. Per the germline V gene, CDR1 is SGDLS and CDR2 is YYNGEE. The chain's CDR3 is CASSVGRTAGNTIYF. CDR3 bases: TGTGCCAGCAGCGTAGGGAGGACTGCTGGAAACACCATATATTTT.